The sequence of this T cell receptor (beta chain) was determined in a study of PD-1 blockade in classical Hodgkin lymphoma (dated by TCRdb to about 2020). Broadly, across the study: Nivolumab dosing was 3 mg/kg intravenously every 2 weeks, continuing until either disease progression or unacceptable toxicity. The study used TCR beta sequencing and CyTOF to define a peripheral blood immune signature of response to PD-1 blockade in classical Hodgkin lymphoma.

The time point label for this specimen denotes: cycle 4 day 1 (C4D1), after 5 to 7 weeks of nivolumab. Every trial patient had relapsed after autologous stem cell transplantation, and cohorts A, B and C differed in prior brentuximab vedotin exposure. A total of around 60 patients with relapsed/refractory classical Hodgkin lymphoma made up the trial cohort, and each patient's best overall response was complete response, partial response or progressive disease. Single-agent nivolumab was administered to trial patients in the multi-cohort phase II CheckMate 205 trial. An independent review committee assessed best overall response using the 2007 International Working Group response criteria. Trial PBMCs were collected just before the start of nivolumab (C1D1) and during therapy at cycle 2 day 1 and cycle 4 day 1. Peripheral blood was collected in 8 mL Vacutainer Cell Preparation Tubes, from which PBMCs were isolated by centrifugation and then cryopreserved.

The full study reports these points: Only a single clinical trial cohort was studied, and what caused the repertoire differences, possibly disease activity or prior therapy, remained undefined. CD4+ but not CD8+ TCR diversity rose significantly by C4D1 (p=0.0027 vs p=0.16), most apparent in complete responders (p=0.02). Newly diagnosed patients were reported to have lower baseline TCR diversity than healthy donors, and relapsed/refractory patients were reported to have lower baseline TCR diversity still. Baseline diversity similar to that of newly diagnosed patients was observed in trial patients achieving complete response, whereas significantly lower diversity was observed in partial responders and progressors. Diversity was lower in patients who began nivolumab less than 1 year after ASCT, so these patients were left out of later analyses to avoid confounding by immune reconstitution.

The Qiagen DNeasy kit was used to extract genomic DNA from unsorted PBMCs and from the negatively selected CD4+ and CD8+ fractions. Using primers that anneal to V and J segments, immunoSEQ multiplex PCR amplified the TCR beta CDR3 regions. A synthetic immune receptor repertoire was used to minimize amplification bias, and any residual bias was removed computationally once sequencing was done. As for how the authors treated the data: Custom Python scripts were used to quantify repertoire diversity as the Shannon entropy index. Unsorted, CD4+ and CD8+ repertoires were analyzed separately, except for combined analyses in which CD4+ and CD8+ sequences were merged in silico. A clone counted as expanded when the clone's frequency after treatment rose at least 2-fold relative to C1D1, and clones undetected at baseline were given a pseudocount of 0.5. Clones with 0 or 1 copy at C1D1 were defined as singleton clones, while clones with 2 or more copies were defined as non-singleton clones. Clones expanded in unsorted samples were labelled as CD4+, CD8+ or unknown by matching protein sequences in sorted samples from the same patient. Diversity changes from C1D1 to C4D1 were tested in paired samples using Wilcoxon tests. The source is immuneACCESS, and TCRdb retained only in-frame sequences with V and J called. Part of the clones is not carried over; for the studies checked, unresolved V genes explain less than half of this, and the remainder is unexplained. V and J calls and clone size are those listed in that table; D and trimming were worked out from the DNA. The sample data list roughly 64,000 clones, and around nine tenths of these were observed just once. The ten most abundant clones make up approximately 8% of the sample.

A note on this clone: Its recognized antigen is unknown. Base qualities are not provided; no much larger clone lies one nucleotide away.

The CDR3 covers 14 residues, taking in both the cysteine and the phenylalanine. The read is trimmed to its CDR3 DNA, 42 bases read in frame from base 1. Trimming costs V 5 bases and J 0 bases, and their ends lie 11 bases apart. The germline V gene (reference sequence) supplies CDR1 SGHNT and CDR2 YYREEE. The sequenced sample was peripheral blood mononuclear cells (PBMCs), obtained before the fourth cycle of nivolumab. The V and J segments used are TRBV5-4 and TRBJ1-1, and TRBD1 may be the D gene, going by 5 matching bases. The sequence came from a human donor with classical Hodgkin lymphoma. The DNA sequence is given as TGTGCCAGCAGTACACAGGACATGAACACTGAAGCTTTCTTT. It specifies CASSTQDMNTEAFF.